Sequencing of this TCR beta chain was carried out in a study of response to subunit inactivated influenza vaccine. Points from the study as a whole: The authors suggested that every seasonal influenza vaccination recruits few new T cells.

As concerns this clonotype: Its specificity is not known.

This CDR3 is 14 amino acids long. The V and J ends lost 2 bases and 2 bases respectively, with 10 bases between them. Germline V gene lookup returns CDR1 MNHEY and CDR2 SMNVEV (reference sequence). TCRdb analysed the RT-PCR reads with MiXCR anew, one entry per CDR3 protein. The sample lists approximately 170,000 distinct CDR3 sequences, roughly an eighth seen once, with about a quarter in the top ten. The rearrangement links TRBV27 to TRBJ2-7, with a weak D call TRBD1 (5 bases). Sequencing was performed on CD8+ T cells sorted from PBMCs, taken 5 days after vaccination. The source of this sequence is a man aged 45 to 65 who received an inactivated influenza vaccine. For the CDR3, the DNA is TGTGCCAGCAGTTTAAGCGAGACAGCCTACGAGCAGTACTTC. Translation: CASSLSETAYEQYF.